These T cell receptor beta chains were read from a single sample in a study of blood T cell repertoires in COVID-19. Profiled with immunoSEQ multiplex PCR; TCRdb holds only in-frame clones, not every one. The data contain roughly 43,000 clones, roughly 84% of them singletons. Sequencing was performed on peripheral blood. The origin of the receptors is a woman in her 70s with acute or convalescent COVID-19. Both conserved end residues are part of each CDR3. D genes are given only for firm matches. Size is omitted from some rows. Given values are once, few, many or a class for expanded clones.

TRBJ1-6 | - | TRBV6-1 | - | CASSDRGRNSPLHF | TGTGCCAGCAGTGACAGGGGCCGTAATTCACCCCTCCACTTT
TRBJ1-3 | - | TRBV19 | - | CASSMGGKNSGNTIYF | TGTGCCAGTAGTATGGGAGGGAAGAACTCTGGAAACACCATATATTTT
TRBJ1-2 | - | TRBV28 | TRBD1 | CASRPGTGGVGGYTF | TGTGCCAGCAGGCCCGGAACAGGGGGCGTCGGTGGCTACACCTTC
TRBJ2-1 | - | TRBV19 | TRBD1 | CASSTGQGSKREQFF | TGTGCCAGTAGTACGGGACAGGGGTCAAAACGTGAGCAGTTCTTC
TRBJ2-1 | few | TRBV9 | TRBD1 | CASSANSGQGIHEQFF | TGTGCCAGCAGCGCAAACAGCGGACAGGGTATTCATGAGCAGTTCTTC
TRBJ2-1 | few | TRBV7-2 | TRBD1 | CASSRTGGGGNEQFF | TGTGCCAGCAGCAGGACAGGGGGCGGGGGTAATGAGCAGTTCTTC
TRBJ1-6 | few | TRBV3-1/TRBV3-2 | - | CASSERSQYNSPLHF | TGTGCCAGCAGCGAAAGGAGTCAGTATAATTCACCCCTCCACTTT
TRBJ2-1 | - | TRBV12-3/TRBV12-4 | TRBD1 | CASSEGQGGPLFF | TGTGCCAGCAGTGAGGGACAGGGGGGACCCTTGTTCTTC
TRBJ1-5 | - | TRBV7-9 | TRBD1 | CAGGSGQGNQPQHF | TGTGCCGGGGGCTCCGGACAGGGCAATCAGCCCCAGCATTTT
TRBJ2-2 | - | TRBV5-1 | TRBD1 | CASGEYPGQVFTGELFF | TGCGCCAGCGGAGAGTACCCGGGACAGGTCTTCACCGGGGAGCTGTTTTTT
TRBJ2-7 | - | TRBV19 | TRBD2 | CASSASGTSGSYEQYF | TGTGCCAGTAGTGCCTCCGGGACTAGCGGCTCCTACGAGCAGTACTTC
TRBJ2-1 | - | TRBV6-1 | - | CASSQAPLLAHFYNEQFF | TGTGCCAGCAGTCAAGCCCCCCTCTTAGCGCATTTCTACAATGAGCAGTTCTTC
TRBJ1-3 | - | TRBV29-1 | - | CSVDGGSSGNTIYF | TGCAGCGTTGATGGGGGGAGCTCTGGAAACACCATATATTTT
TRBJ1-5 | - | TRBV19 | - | CASRGAAKPQHF | TGTGCCAGTAGAGGTGCGGCAAAGCCCCAGCATTTT
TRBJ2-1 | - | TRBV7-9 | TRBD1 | CASSFRTGSIISYNEQFF | TGTGCCAGCAGCTTCCGGACAGGTTCTATTATCTCCTACAATGAGCAGTTCTTC
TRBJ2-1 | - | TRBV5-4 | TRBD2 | CASNLAGGPNEQFF | TGTGCCAGCAACCTAGCGGGAGGGCCGAATGAGCAGTTCTTC
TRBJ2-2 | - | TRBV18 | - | CASSLQSTGELFF | TGTGCCAGCTCACTGCAGTCGACCGGGGAGCTGTTTTTT
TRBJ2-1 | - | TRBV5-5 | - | CASSPILRGWDEQFF | TGTGCCAGCAGCCCAATTCTGAGGGGGTGGGATGAGCAGTTCTTC
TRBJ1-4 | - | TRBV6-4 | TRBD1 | CASSERGQLDEKLFF | TGTGCCAGCAGTGAGAGGGGGCAACTCGATGAAAAACTGTTTTTT
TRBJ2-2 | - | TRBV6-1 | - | CASSENGGMNTGELFF | TGTGCCAGCAGTGAAAACGGCGGAATGAACACCGGGGAGCTGTTTTTT
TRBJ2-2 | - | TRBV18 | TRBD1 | CASSPDLQGALTGELFF | TGTGCCAGCTCACCCGACCTACAGGGGGCCCTCACCGGGGAGCTGTTTTTT
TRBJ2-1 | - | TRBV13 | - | CASSSRYEQFF | TGTGCCAGCAGTTCCAGATATGAGCAGTTCTTC
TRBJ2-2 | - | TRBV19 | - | CASSMDRREGELFF | TGTGCCAGTAGTATGGACAGAAGGGAAGGGGAGCTGTTTTTT
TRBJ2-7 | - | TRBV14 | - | CASSQYNYEQYF | TGTGCCAGCAGCCAATATAACTACGAGCAGTACTTC
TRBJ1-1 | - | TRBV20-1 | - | CSTGMNTEAFF | TGCAGCACAGGGATGAACACTGAAGCTTTCTTT
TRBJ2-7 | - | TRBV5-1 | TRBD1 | CASSTGDAAYEQYF | TGCGCCAGCAGCACAGGGGACGCGGCCTACGAGCAGTACTTC
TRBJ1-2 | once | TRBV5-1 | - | CASSGDALAGYTF | TGCGCCAGCAGCGGAGATGCCTTAGCTGGCTACACCTTC
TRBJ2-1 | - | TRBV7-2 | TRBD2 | CASSLAVVSGGYNEQFF | TGTGCCAGCAGCTTAGCGGTGGTGTCGGGAGGATACAATGAGCAGTTCTTC
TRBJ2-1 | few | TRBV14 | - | CASSQVRSDEQFF | TGTGCCAGCAGCCAAGTGAGGTCCGATGAGCAGTTCTTC
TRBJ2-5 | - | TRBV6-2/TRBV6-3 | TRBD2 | CASSYSFQRLAGLQETQYF | TGTGCCAGCAGTTACTCGTTCCAAAGGTTAGCGGGGCTCCAAGAGACCCAGTACTTC
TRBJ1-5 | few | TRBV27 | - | CASSFRVRQPQHF | TGTGCCAGCAGTTTTCGGGTTCGACAGCCCCAGCATTTT
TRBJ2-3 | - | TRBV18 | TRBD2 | CASSPGLAATDTQYF | TGTGCCAGCTCACCGGGACTAGCGGCCACAGATACGCAGTATTTT
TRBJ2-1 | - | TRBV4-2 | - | CASSQDQLVWRDHIPSYNEQFF | TGTGCCAGCAGCCAAGACCAATTGGTATGGCGGGACCATATACCCTCCTACAATGAGCAGTTCTTC
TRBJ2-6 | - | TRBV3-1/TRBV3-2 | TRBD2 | CASSQDMSLGGGGANVLTF | TGTGCCAGCAGCCAAGATATGTCGCTGGGGGGGGGAGGGGCCAACGTCCTGACTTTC
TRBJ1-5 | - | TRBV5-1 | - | CASSPLDRRRNQPQHF | TGCGCCAGCAGCCCCCTAGACAGGAGACGCAATCAGCCCCAGCATTTT
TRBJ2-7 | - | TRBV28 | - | CASSLDGFEQYF | TGTGCCAGCAGTTTAGATGGCTTCGAGCAGTACTTC
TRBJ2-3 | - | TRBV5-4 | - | CASSSMEGLSTDTQYF | TGTGCCAGCAGCTCGATGGAGGGTTTGAGCACAGATACGCAGTATTTT
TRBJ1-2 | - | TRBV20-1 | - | CSALSFGYTF | TGCAGTGCCTTGTCGTTCGGCTACACCTTC
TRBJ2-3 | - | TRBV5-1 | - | CASSRLAQSGTDTQYF | TGCGCCAGCAGTCGCCTGGCCCAATCCGGCACAGATACGCAGTATTTT
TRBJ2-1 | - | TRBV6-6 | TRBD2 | CASSYGTSMDNEQFF | TGTGCCAGCAGTTACGGGACTAGCATGGACAATGAGCAGTTCTTC
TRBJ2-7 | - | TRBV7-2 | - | CASSFTSYEQYF | TGTGCCAGCAGCTTTACTAGCTACGAGCAGTACTTC
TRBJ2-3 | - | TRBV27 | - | CASSLSAGNRVTDTQYF | TGTGCCAGCAGTTTATCCGCCGGTAACAGGGTTACAGATACGCAGTATTTT
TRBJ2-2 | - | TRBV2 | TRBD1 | CASSDWTGGSGELFF | TGTGCCAGCAGTGACTGGACAGGGGGGTCCGGGGAGCTGTTTTTT
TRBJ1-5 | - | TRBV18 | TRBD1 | CASSTIPGQGNQPQHF | TGTGCCAGCTCAACCATTCCGGGACAGGGGAATCAGCCCCAGCATTTT